Presented here are 31 T cell receptor beta chains from one specimen sequenced in a study of T cells in narcolepsy (dated by TCRdb to the late 2010s). To prepare the library, the immunoSEQ multiplex PCR assay was applied. What TCRdb holds here is the immuneACCESS table cut down to in-frame rearrangements. Part of the clones is not present; checked against another copy, under half of the missing clones reflect an unresolved V gene, and the others are unexplained. Present in this sample are about 19,000 clones, roughly four fifths of which were seen just once. The biggest ten clones account for 1.5% to 2% of the sample. The specimen was memory (CD45RA-) CD4+ T cells from blood. The label giving this sample's cell subset or site can be read as: memory T cells sorted ex vivo from peripheral blood. These receptors were collected from a human donor in good health.

This sequence joins TRBV5-4 and TRBJ2-2; D uncertain. Trimming pared 4 bases from V and 2 bases from J, leaving 6 bases between. The CDR3 loop spans 13 amino acids. Germline CDR1 SGHNT, CDR2 YYREEE (reference sequence). CDR3 coding DNA: TGTGCCAGCAGCCCCTATAACACCGGGGAGCTGTTTTTT. Protein sequence: CASSPYNTGELFF.

The CDR3 coding sequence is TGCAGCGTTGAAGACAGGAACACCATATATTTT. Translation: CSVEDRNTIYF. The chain is built from TRBV29-1 and TRBJ1-3; no definite D call. From germline, CDR1 is SQVTM and CDR2 ANQGSEA. The CDR3 covers 11 residues. Trimming took off 0 bases at V and 7 bases at J, with 4 bases between the two ends. Drawing the rest from reference TRBV29-1 and TRBJ1-3, the complete variable domain is SAVISQKPSRDICQRGTSLTIQCQVDSQVTMMFWYRQQPGQSLTLIATANQGSEATYESGFVIDKFPISRPNLTFSTLTVSNMSPEDSSIYLCSVEDRNTIYFGEGSWLTVV.

The chain combines TRBV7-3 with TRBJ2-5; a possible D gene is TRBD1 (5 bases). CDR3 length: 12 residues. Trimming removed 5 bases at V and 7 bases at J, with 11 bases between. CDR1 SGHTA and CDR2 FQGTGA come from the germline V gene. The CDR3 DNA is TGTGCCAGCAGCCAGGGTGTTGGGACCCAGTACTTC. This codes for CASSQGVGTQYF.

The V gene is TRBV6-1, the J gene TRBJ2-3, with D uncertain. Germline-derived CDR1 and CDR2 are MNHNS and SASEGT. The ends were cut back, 1 base at V and 0 bases at J, with 5 bases in the middle. This CDR3 region has 14 residues. As DNA, the CDR3 is TGTGCCAGCAGTGAAGGGGGAAGCACAGATACGCAGTATTTT. It is translated as CASSEGGSTDTQYF.

The chain couples TRBV2 to TRBJ2-5, with D maybe TRBD2 (6 bases). CDR1 and CDR2 (germline): SNHLY, FYNNEI. This CDR3 comprises 18 residues. Trimming removed 2 bases from V and 2 bases from J, with 21 bases in between. CDR3 DNA: TGTGCCAGCAGTGAATTTTTGGGGGGAGACCAGAAACAAGAGACCCAGTACTTC. It yields the protein CASSEFLGGDQKQETQYF.

The sample holds a few counts of this clone. This chain links TRBV10-2 with TRBJ2-3; D gene ambiguous. This CDR3 spans 12 amino acids. Between the trimmed V and J ends, which lost 5 bases and 3 bases, there was a span of 6 bases. Germline assignment: CDR1 WSHSY and CDR2 SAAADI. DNA of the CDR3: TGCGCCAGCAGTAGGTCAACAGATACGCAGTATTTT. Translating gives CASSRSTDTQYF.

V usage is TRBV15 and J usage is TRBJ2-7; TRBD1 matches 9 bases. The CDR3 is made up of 15 amino acids. V dropped 1 base and J dropped 3; count of bases not matched to a gene: 4. The germline CDR1 and CDR2 sequences are LNHNV and YYDKDF (reference sequence). DNA for the CDR3: TGTGCCACCAGCAGAGCGGGACAGGGAAACTACGAGCAGTACTTC. Encoded protein: CATSRAGQGNYEQYF.

There are a few counts of this clone. This sequence joins TRBV5-6 and TRBJ1-1; TRBD1 is a possible D gene (5 bases). The germline V gene has CDR1 SGHDT and CDR2 YYEEEE. V lost 1 base and J 1 base, leaving 8 bases between the germline ends. The CDR3 contains 14 residues. The CDR3 sequence: CASSLTGRNTEAFF. The CDR3 nucleotides are TGTGCCAGCAGCTTGACAGGAAGGAACACTGAAGCTTTCTTT.

J is TRBJ1-4 and V is TRBV28, with 7 bases fitting TRBD1. J lost 4 bases, V lost 4 bases, and 21 bases had no gene match. The germline V gene has CDR1 MDHEN and CDR2 SYDVKM. The CDR3 extends over 20 amino acids. CDR3 bases: TGTGCCAGCAGTTCTACCCTTTTAACAGGGGAGTGGGTCCTTAATGAAAAACTGTTTTTT. Protein product: CASSSTLLTGEWVLNEKLFF.

V gene TRBV7-8 combines with J gene TRBJ1-4; D perhaps matches TRBD1 (5 bases). Between the trimmed V and J ends, which lost 5 bases and 6 bases, there was a span of 10 bases. The CDR3 sequence is 13 residues long. Germline values: CDR1 SGHVS, CDR2 FQNEAQ. The CDR3 DNA sequence: TGTGCCAGCAGCCCAGGGTGGGATGAAAAACTGTTTTTT. Translation gives CASSPGWDEKLFF.

The chain joins TRBV5-1 to TRBJ2-5, with 9 bases that match TRBD1. Germline loops: CDR1 SGHRS, CDR2 YFSETQ. Germline trimming cut 2 bases from V and 2 bases from J; bases unmatched to any gene: 10. CDR3 length: 17 amino acids. CDR3 bases: TGCGCCAGCAGCTTTGGGAGACCGGGACAGGGTCAAGAGACCCAGTACTTC. Protein: CASSFGRPGQGQETQYF.

The chain has TRBV9 and TRBJ2-3; D is perhaps TRBD1 or TRBD2 (6 bases each). The germline V and J ends were trimmed by 2 bases and 4 bases, with 11 bases remaining between them. This CDR3 contains 14 residues. Per germline, CDR1 SGDLS and CDR2 YYNGEE. The CDR3 bases are TGTGCCAGCAGCGTCGGGGGCAAAGCAGATACGCAGTATTTT. Protein product: CASSVGGKADTQYF.

The sample holds a few counts of this clone. The V and J genes are TRBV18 and TRBJ1-5; D perhaps matches TRBD1 (5 bases). The CDR3 spans 16 residues. V lost 4 bases and J 1 base, leaving 14 bases between the germline ends. The V gene's germline CDR1 is KGHSH and CDR2 LQKENI. CDR3 coding DNA: TGTGCCAGCTCACTGGGGGATGGTGGAAGCAATCAGCCCCAGCATTTT. Residues: CASSLGDGGSNQPQHF.

The chain uses TRBV7-2 and TRBJ2-3; 7 bases match TRBD2. V shed 5 bases, J shed 6 bases, and the junction held 8 bases outside the gene matches. The CDR3 loop spans 14 amino acids. Germline CDR1 is SGHTA and CDR2 is FQGNSA. The CDR3 spells CASSPSGAKDTQYF. The DNA for the CDR3 is TGTGCCAGCAGCCCCAGCGGGGCGAAGGATACGCAGTATTTT.

This clone was recorded only once. One end of the junction varies from germline; a read error may be responsible. This sequence joins TRBV7-7 and TRBJ1-2; D is undetermined. The CDR3 is made up of 9 amino acids. In germline, CDR1 is SSHAT, CDR2 FNYEAQ (reference sequence). The CDR3 is CASSMLGPF. DNA of the CDR3: TGTGCTAGCAGCATGCTAGGACCATTC.

The chain couples TRBV9 to TRBJ1-1; D call uncertain. Trimming left V 3 bases short and J 3 bases short, with 9 bases between. Germline V gene data show CDR1 as SGDLS and CDR2 as YYNGEE. CDR3 length: 13 amino acids. Written as DNA, the CDR3 is TGTGCCAGCAGCGAGGCCCCTCACACTGAAGCTTTCTTT. It specifies CASSEAPHTEAFF. Based on the CDR3 plus reference TRBV9 and TRBJ1-1, the full variable domain is DSGVTQTPKHLITATGQRVTLRCSPRSGDLSVYWYQQSLDQGLQFLIQYYNGEERAKGNILERFSAQQFPDLHSELNLSSLELGDSALYFCASSEAPHTEAFFGQGTRLTVV.

The gene calls are TRBV2 and TRBJ1-1; 7 bases are shared with TRBD1. Germline V lookup: CDR1 SNHLY, CDR2 FYNNEI. This CDR3 has 14 amino acids. V shed 2 bases, J shed 1 base, and the junction held 1 base outside the gene matches. The CDR3 nucleotides read TGTGCCAGCAGTGAAAGGACAGGGAACACTGAAGCTTTCTTT. This translates into CASSERTGNTEAFF.

The sample holds one count of this clone. The chain uses TRBV28 and TRBJ2-7, with TRBD2 matching 9 bases. The CDR3 totals 13 residues. V trimming: 4 bases; J trimming: 5 bases; junction bases outside the gene matches: 3. Germline V gives CDR1 MDHEN, CDR2 SYDVKM. The chain's CDR3 is CASSSGTSNEQYF. The CDR3 bases are TGTGCCAGCAGTTCCGGGACTAGCAACGAGCAGTACTTC.

This clone was picked up a small number of times. The V gene is TRBV4-2, the J gene TRBJ1-3; no clear D gene. V gave up 0 bases and J gave up 0 bases, with 6 bases separating them. Per germline, CDR1 LGHNA and CDR2 YNFKEQ. The CDR3 sequence is 15 residues long. CDR3 loop: CASSQDRISGNTIYF. In nucleotides, the CDR3 is TGTGCCAGCAGCCAAGATCGCATCTCTGGAAACACCATATATTTT.

The chain combines TRBV2 with TRBJ1-3; D is undetermined. The germline CDR1 and CDR2 sequences are SNHLY and FYNNEI. The CDR3 loop spans 17 amino acids. The ends were cut back, 8 bases at V and 0 bases at J, with 20 bases in the middle. The CDR3 loop is CASREGIQTISGNTIYF. DNA for the CDR3: TGTGCCAGCCGAGAGGGAATACAAACGATCTCTGGAAACACCATATATTTT.

CDR3: CASSFAGALLNEQFF. Written as DNA, the CDR3 is TGTGCCAGCAGCTTTGCCGGGGCGCTCCTAAATGAGCAGTTCTTC. The chain combines TRBV7-2 with TRBJ2-1; the D gene could be TRBD1 or TRBD2 (5 bases each). Trimming stripped 3 bases from V and 7 bases from J, with 16 bases between. Germline-derived CDR1 and CDR2 are SGHTA and FQGNSA. The CDR3 length is 15 residues.

The chain combines TRBV4-2 with TRBJ1-4, with TRBD1 matching over 8 bases. The trim removed 4 bases at V and 8 bases at J, leaving 6 bases unmatched. Germline V gives CDR1 LGHNA, CDR2 YNFKEQ. The CDR3 is made up of 14 amino acids. CDR3 sequence (DNA): TGTGCCAGCAGCCTCGACAGGGGTAGCGAAAAACTGTTTTTT. It translates to CASSLDRGSEKLFF.

V gene TRBV10-3 combines with J gene TRBJ2-3, with a possible D match to TRBD1 (5 bases). Germline V gene sequence: CDR1 ENHRY, CDR2 SYGVKD. The CDR3 loop spans 13 amino acids. The V end was cut by 7 bases, the J end by 4 bases, with 12 bases between. CDR3 sequence: CAIKGAQADTQYF. CDR3 in DNA: TGTGCCATCAAAGGGGCGCAGGCAGATACGCAGTATTTT.

The chain joins TRBV15 to TRBJ1-5; maybe TRBD1 (6 bases). Germline V gene data show CDR1 as LNHNV and CDR2 as YYDKDF (reference sequence). CDR3 length: 13 residues. V was cut by 4 bases and J by 4 bases, with 8 bases left in between. CDR3 in amino acids: CATSTTGNQPQHF. The CDR3 DNA follows: TGTGCCACCAGCACGACAGGAAATCAGCCCCAGCATTTT.

The chain has TRBV6-6 and TRBJ2-2; no clear D. The V end lost 4 bases, the J end lost 1 base, and 10 bases lay between the germline ends. CDR1 is MNHNY and CDR2 is SVGAGI in the germline V gene (reference sequence). This CDR3 has 15 residues. The CDR3 nucleotides read TGTGCCAGCAGTTCCTTCGGGCAGAACACCGGGGAGCTGTTTTTT. Its protein is CASSSFGQNTGELFF.

The chain is built from TRBV7-2 and TRBJ2-5; 12 nucleotides agree with TRBD2. The V gene's germline CDR1 is SGHTA and CDR2 FQGNSA. This CDR3 is 15 amino acids long. V trimming: 5 bases; J trimming: 6 bases; junction bases outside the gene matches: 7. The CDR3 region has the DNA TGTGCCAGCAGCAGTCGAACTAGCGGGGGGCAGACCCAGTACTTC. Its protein product is CASSSRTSGGQTQYF. The variable domain in full, with the rest retrieved from reference TRBV7-2 and TRBJ2-5, is GAGVSQSPSNKVTEKGKDVELRCDPISGHTALYWYRQSLGQGLEFLIYFQGNSAPDKSGLPSDRFSAERTGGSVSTLTIQRTQQEDSAVYLCASSSRTSGGQTQYFGPGTRLLVL.

The chain is built from TRBV11-2 and TRBJ2-3; TRBD1 matches 8 bases. The germline CDR1 and CDR2 sequences are SGHAT and FQNNGV. J lost 6 bases, V lost 0 bases, and 17 bases had no gene match. The CDR3 consists of 19 residues. CDR3 region: CASSLDSLQGAGGYDTQYF. The DNA of the CDR3 is TGTGCCAGCAGCTTAGATAGTTTGCAGGGGGCAGGTGGATACGATACGCAGTATTTT.

The gene calls are TRBV6-5 and TRBJ1-5; TRBD1 matches at 9 bases. J gave up 2 bases and V 6 bases, and 2 bases lay outside the gene matches. Germline V gene data show CDR1 as MNHEY and CDR2 as SVGAGI. The CDR3 totals 14 residues. The CDR3 here is CASRRTGGNQPQHF. The CDR3, as DNA: TGTGCCAGCAGAAGGACAGGGGGCAATCAGCCCCAGCATTTT.

The rearrangement joins TRBV18 to TRBJ2-7; 10 bases agree with TRBD1. J was trimmed by 0 bases and V by 5 bases; bases with no gene match: 1. The CDR3 is 14 amino acids. The germline V gene has CDR1 KGHSH and CDR2 LQKENI. The chain's CDR3 is CASSWTGGSYEQYF. CDR3 coding DNA: TGTGCCAGCTCATGGACAGGGGGCTCCTACGAGCAGTACTTC.

The chain employs TRBV7-3 and TRBJ2-1; D is perhaps TRBD1 (6 bases). Germline V gene lookup returns CDR1 SGHTA and CDR2 FQGTGA. CDR3 length: 15 amino acids. Between the trimmed V and J ends, which lost 0 bases and 5 bases, there was a span of 11 bases. CDR3 in amino acids: CASSLTRDTNNEQFF. The CDR3 bases are TGTGCCAGCAGCTTAACGAGGGACACGAACAATGAGCAGTTCTTC.

This clone was counted a few times. The chain uses TRBV5-8 and TRBJ1-2, with D uncertain. The CDR3 runs to 14 residues. Germline V gene data show CDR1 as SGHTS and CDR2 as YDEGEE. V was pared by 4 bases and J by 4 bases, with 14 bases between. The CDR3 region is CASSRSGLPYGYTF. DNA of the CDR3: TGTGCCAGCAGCCGCTCCGGGTTACCCTATGGCTACACCTTC.